The source of this T cell receptor beta chain is a study of blood T cells in healthy people across ages. For every donor, a draw yielded around 10 milliliters of peripheral blood. The authors extracted at least 6 micrograms of total RNA per sample. Together with a sample-barcoded 5' primer, a J-beta primer mix was included in a second PCR lasting about 6 to 11 cycles. All samples gave at least 2.5 million CDR3-containing paired-end reads. TCRdb fed the 5' RACE reads into MiXCR, producing one record per CDR3 protein. This table has approximately 770,000 distinct CDR3 sequences, 58% appearing once. This clonotype was observed a handful of times. The TCR sequence derives from a man aged 25 to 40 in good health. The source material was blood.

CDR3 protein: CASSFRSGSRGETQYF. The CDR3 bases are TGTGCCAGCAGCTTTAGGTCGGGTTCCCGCGGAGAGACCCAGTACTTC. V and J are TRBV7-2 and TRBJ2-4; D gene ambiguous. The J call is uncertain, as TRBJ2-5 better fits the DNA end. This CDR3 has 16 amino acids. The germline gives CDR1 SGHTA, CDR2 FQGNSA.